This T cell receptor beta chain is from a study of CXCR3-negative and CXCR3-positive naive CD8 T cells. The TRB libraries of cDNA were built by UMI-labeled 5' RACE. After re-calling the 5' RACE reads, TCRdb lists one entry per CDR3 protein, DNA absent. The specimen's table records about 130,000 distinct CDR3 sequences. The germline V gene has CDR1 SGHRS and CDR2 YFSETQ. This CDR3 has 14 residues. The V call is TRBV5-1, the J call TRBJ1-1. The sequenced material came from naive CXCR3- CD8+ T cells from blood. As for subset: CD45RO-CCR7+CD27+CD95- naive CD8+ T cells lacking CXCR3 (TNR3-). The TCR sequence derives from a human donor in good health. Some clones in this sample may be carry-over from other donors' samples. CDR3 residues: CASSLESANTEAFF.